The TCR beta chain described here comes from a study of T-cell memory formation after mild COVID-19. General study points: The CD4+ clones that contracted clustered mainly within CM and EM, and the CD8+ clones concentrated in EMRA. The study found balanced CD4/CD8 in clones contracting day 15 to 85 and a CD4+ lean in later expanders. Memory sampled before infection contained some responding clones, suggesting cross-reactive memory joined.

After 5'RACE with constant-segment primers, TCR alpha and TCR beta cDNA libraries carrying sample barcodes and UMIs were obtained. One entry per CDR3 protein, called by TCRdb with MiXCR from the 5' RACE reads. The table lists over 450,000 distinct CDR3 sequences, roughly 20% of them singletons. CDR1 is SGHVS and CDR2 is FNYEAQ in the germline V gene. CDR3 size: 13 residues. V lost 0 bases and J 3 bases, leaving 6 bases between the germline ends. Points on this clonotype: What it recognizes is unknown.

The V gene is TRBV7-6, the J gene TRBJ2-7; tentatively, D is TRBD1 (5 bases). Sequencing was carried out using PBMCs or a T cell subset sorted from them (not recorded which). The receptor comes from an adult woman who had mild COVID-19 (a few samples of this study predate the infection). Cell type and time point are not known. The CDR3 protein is CASSLATDYEQYF. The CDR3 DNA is TGTGCCAGCAGCTTAGCGACAGACTACGAGCAGTACTTC.